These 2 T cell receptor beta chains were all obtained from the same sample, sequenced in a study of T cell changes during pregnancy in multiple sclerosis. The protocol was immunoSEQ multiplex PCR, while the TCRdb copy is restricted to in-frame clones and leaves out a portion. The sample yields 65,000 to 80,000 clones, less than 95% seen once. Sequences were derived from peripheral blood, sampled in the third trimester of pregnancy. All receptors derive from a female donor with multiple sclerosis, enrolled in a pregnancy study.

This CDR3 is CASSIWGVGNEQFF. For the CDR3, the DNA is TGTGCCAGCAGTATCTGGGGCGTCGGAAATGAGCAGTTCTTC. This chain uses TRBV6-4 with TRBJ2-1; maybe TRBD1 (5 bases). Germline V gene data show CDR1 as MRHNA and CDR2 as SNTAGT. The CDR3 covers 14 residues. Trimming shortened V by 5 bases and J by 7 bases, and 15 bases separated the two germline ends.

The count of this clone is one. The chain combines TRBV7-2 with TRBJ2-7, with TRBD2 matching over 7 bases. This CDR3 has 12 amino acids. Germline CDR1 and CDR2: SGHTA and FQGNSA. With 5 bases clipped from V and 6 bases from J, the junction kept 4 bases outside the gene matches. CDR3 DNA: TGTGCCAGCAGCGGGACTAACATCGAGCAGTACTTC. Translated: CASSGTNIEQYF.